This T cell receptor beta chain is drawn from a study of blood T cell repertoires in COVID-19 (dated by TCRdb to the early 2020s). At the level of the whole study: The collaborator samples originated in the United States, Italy and Spain and spanned the acute and convalescent phases of COVID-19. The material from the prospective study consisted of cDNA or gDNA derived from T cells, B-cell-depleted T cells, or PBMCs. Deeply sampled blood TCRbeta repertoires from subjects exposed to, actively infected with, or recovered from COVID-19 were included in the dataset. The repertoires were released in a freely available public database intended as a resource for research on the immune response to SARS-CoV-2. The samples were drawn from two sources: the first 160 participants of the ongoing ImmuneRACE study, and 1,254 subjects contributed by 6 global collaborators. A de-identified subject ID, COVID-19 status, age in years and sex were almost always included in the sample metadata. Where HLA class I and class II types were available, the types were taken from metadata supplied by the sample provider, not from assay-based typing.

TCRbeta CDR3 regions were amplified from genomic DNA using the immunoSEQ Assay, a bias-controlled multiplex PCR. In the original analysis: The number of nucleated cells in each sample was estimated from the amplification of reference gene primers within the assay. Sequence reads were collapsed and filtered to measure the absolute abundance of every unique TCRbeta CDR3 rearrangement. For each sample, productive Simpson clonality was calculated by taking the square root of Simpson's diversity index across productive rearrangements. The table was pulled from immuneACCESS by TCRdb, which kept in-frame rearrangements only. Such tables lose some clones; where checked, under half of the loss comes from unresolved V genes, and the rest has no known cause. D and trimming were read from the DNA, whereas the V and J calls and clone size are those reported in that table. This sample is represented by about 210,000 clones; about nine tenths of them were singletons. The ten largest clonotypes hold around 10% of the sample.

A distance of 20 bases separates the germline ends of V and J, which lose 0 bases and 4 bases respectively. CDR1 and CDR2 are drawn from the germline V gene: SGHRS, YFSETQ. The CDR3 contains 17 residues, cysteine and phenylalanine counted. The kept DNA is CDR3 alone, 51 bases in frame from the first base. Study-level results and caveats: Clinical and demographic metadata were provided uncurated, with the amount varying by source and participant.

In the prospective study, participants were roughly 18 to 95 years old, resided in about 25 geographic areas of the United States, and were enrolled through a virtual design. To assign participants to cohorts, the prospective study relied on clinical history that participants themselves reported in a screening survey and a study questionnaire. Mobile phlebotomists in the prospective study collected whole blood, serum and a nasopharyngeal or oropharyngeal swab from every participant. Participants in the prospective study had the option to provide additional blood draws and questionnaires over a roughly two-month period. Before DNA extraction, blood samples from the prospective study were shipped at room temperature or frozen. About this clone: The clone's antigen remains unknown. No per-base quality is available; no much larger clone lies one base away.

This TCR was sampled from a man aged 18 to 30 with acute COVID-19. Material for sequencing was PBMCs or T cells enriched from blood (not recorded which). Rearrangement joined TRBV5-1 to TRBJ2-7; the best D guess is TRBD2, with 6 bases matching. CDR3 loop: CASSLADAGRAVYEQYF. The nucleotides read TGCGCCAGCAGCTTGGCCGACGCGGGACGGGCCGTTTACGAGCAGTACTTC. With the rest looked up from the reference TRBV5-1 and TRBJ2-7 genes rather than sequenced, the full variable domain is KAGVTQTPRYLIKTRGQQVTLSCSPISGHRSVSWYQQTPGQGLQFLFEYFSETQRNKGNFPGRFSGRQFSNSRSEMNVSTLELGDSALYLCASSLADAGRAVYEQYFGPGTRLTVT.